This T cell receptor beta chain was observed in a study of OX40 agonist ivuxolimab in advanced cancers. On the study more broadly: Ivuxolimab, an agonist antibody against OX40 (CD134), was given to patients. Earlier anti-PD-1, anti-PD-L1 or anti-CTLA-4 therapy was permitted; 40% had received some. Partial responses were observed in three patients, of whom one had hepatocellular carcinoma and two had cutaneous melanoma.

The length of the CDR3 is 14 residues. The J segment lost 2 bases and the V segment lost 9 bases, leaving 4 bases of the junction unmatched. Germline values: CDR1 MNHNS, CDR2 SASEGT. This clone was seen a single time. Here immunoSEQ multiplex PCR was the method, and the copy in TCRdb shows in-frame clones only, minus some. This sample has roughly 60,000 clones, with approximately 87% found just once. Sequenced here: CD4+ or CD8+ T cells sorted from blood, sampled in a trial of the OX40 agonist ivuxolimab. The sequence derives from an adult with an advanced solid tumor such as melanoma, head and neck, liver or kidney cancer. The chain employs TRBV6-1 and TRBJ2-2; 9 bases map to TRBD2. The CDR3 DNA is TGTGCCAGTGCTAGCGGGATTAACACCGGGGAGCTGTTTTTT. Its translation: CASASGINTGELFF.